These 7 T cell receptor beta chains were all obtained from the same sample, sequenced in a study of T cell repertoires in aging, cancer and after chemotherapy. Amplification of TCR beta used genomic DNA extracted from peripheral blood. TRB rearrangements spanning V, D and J were amplified using mixed TRB-A/B primers. One entry per CDR3 protein, called by TCRdb with MiXCR from the multiplex PCR reads. The sample lists roughly 6,000 distinct CDR3 sequences, roughly a fifth seen once, with just over 2.5% in the top ten. The material sequenced was blood. These TCRs come from a human donor with a blood cancer.

By share of the sample, this clonotype is medium-sized. The gene calls are TRBV6-5 and TRBJ2-7, with D possibly TRBD1 on 8 matching bases. This CDR3 spans 15 amino acids. CDR1 MNHEY and CDR2 SVGAGI come from the germline V gene. Trimming took 5 bases from V and 2 from J, leaving 16 bases between them. The CDR3 DNA is TGTGCCAGCAGTACAGGGGGGGATAGTCCCTACGAGCAGTACTTC. This gives the protein CASSTGGDSPYEQYF.

This clonotype has a handful of counts. The rearrangement joins TRBV7-2 to TRBJ1-2; D may be TRBD1 (6 bases). V was cut by 4 bases and J by 8 bases, with 17 bases left in between. This CDR3 is built from 14 residues. Germline V lookup: CDR1 SGHTA, CDR2 FQGNSA. For the CDR3, the DNA is TGTGCCAGCAGCTACTCAGGGGTCACGGTGGGCTACACCTTC. Encoded protein: CASSYSGVTVGYTF.

The CDR3 spells CASTDVGGVNTEAFF. The CDR3 DNA follows: TGTGCCAGCACCGACGTGGGGGGGGTGAACACTGAAGCTTTCTTT. The chain is built from TRBV6-2 or TRBV6-3 and TRBJ1-1; a weak D match, TRBD1 (5 bases). Germline V gene sequence: CDR1 MNHEY, CDR2 SVGEGT. Trimming left V 7 bases short and J 0 bases short, with 15 bases between. The CDR3 has 15 residues.

The chain couples TRBV12-3 or TRBV12-4 to TRBJ1-1, with D unresolved. The CDR3 covers 14 residues. V shed 5 bases and J shed 5 bases, with 15 bases lying between them. The CDR3: CASSRAGLGTEAFF. In DNA form, the CDR3 reads TGTGCCAGCAGTAGGGCGGGGTTGGGGACTGAAGCTTTCTTT.

By share of the sample, this clonotype is medium-sized. This chain uses TRBV27 with TRBJ2-7, with TRBD2 matching 10 bases. The junction had 6 bases not matched to a gene; V was cut back by 2 bases and J by 2 bases. This CDR3 is built from 16 residues. Germline CDR1 and CDR2: MNHEY and SMNVEV (reference sequence). The CDR3 sequence is CASSLTGTSVAYEQYF. Here the CDR3 DNA reads TGTGCCAGCAGTTTAACCGGGACTAGCGTTGCCTACGAGCAGTACTTC.

This clonotype was seen a handful of times. The J gene is TRBJ2-5, the V gene TRBV11-2, with 8 bases that match TRBD1. Germline V gene data show CDR1 as SGHAT and CDR2 as FQNNGV. V shed 5 bases and J 1 base; nucleotides not matched to a gene: 6. The CDR3 totals 15 residues. The CDR3 is CASSIQTGAQETQYF. The CDR3 DNA sequence: TGTGCCAGCAGCATTCAGACAGGGGCCCAAGAGACCCAGTACTTC.

About this clonotype: A much bigger clone sits one base away, suggesting this may be a read error. This rearrangement joins TRBV7-9 to TRBJ2-7; D gene ambiguous. Germline CDR1 is SEHNR and CDR2 is FQNEAQ (reference sequence). CDR3 size: 14 residues. V was pared by 0 bases and J by 3 bases, with 9 bases between. The CDR3 protein is CASSLASPIYEQYF. The CDR3 nucleotides read TGTGCCAGCAGCTTAGCGTCCCCGATCTACGAGCAGTACTTC.